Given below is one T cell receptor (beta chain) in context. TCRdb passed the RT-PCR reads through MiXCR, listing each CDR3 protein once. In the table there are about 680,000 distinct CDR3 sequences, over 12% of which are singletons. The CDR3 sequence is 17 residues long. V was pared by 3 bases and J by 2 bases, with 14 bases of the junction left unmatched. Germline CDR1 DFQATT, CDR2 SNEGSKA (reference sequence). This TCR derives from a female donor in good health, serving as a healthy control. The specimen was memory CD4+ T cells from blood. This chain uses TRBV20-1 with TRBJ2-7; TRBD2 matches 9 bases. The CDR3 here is CSASDDSGRAGTYEQYF. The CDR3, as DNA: TGCAGTGCTAGTGATGATAGCGGGAGAGCGGGGACCTACGAGCAGTACTTC.